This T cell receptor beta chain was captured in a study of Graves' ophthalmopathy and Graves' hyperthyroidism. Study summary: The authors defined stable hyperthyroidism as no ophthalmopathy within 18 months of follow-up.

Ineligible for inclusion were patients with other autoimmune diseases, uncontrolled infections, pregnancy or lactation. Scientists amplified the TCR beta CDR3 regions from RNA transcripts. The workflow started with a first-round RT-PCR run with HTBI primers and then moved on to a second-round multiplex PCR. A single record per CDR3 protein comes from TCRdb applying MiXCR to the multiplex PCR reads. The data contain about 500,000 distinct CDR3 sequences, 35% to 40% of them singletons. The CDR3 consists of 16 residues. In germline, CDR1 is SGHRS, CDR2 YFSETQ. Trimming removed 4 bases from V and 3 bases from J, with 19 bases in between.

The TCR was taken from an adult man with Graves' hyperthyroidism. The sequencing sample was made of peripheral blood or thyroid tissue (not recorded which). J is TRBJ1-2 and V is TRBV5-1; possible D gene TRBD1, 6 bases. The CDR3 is CASSRLTGPPYYGYTF. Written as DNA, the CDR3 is TGCGCCAGCAGCCGATTGACAGGCCCCCCCTACTATGGCTACACCTTC.